A single sample gave rise to the 23 T cell receptor beta chains below, sequenced in a study of T cell clusters in autoimmune cytopenias. TRB was amplified from about 260 ng of peripheral blood genomic DNA per sample. TRB was amplified by touch-down multiplex PCR, primer pools A and B combined. For each CDR3 protein, TCRdb gives one entry from its re-call of the multiplex PCR reads, without DNA. The sample table includes thousands of distinct CDR3 sequences. Sample: peripheral blood. These receptors all come from a human donor with an autoimmune cytopenia or autoimmune hepatitis (not recorded which).

Frequency places this clonotype as medium-sized. The chain links TRBV10-3 to TRBJ1-6; absent DNA, TCRdb's TRBD1 call cannot be checked. The CDR3 runs to 13 residues. Germline CDR1 and CDR2: ENHRY and SYGVKD. The CDR3: CAINRDSNSPLHF.

By frequency, this clonotype registers medium-sized. This chain uses TRBV27 with TRBJ1-4; TCRdb proposes TRBD1, but this gene call is untestable without DNA. The germline V gene encodes CDR1 MNHEY and CDR2 SMNVEV (reference sequence). CDR3 length: 14 amino acids. The CDR3 loop is CASSWGQGVGKLFF.

Its frequency marks this clonotype as medium-sized. The rearrangement links TRBV27 to TRBJ2-1; TCRdb calls TRBD2, which cannot be checked without DNA. The V gene's germline CDR1 is MNHEY and CDR2 SMNVEV (reference sequence). There are 15 residues in the CDR3. The CDR3 loop reads CASSLSWGGNNEQFF.

The chain combines TRBV18 with TRBJ1-1; TCRdb designates TRBD1, a call that cannot be tested without DNA. Per germline, CDR1 KGHSH and CDR2 LQKENI. The CDR3 spans 16 residues. The CDR3 loop reads CASSPIGTGGPAEAFF.

This chain joins TRBV13 and TRBJ1-1; TCRdb returns TRBD1, unconfirmable since there is no DNA. The CDR3 runs 15 residues. The germline gives CDR1 PRHDT, CDR2 FYEKMQ (reference sequence). The CDR3 region is CASSFGTGGNTEAFF.

Measured by frequency, this clonotype is medium-sized. CDR3 sequence: CASSIISGAETQYF. The chain employs TRBV19 and TRBJ2-5; absent DNA, TCRdb's TRBD1 call cannot be checked. From germline, CDR1 is LNHDA and CDR2 SQIVND (reference sequence). The CDR3 covers 14 residues.

The chain links TRBV6-5 to TRBJ2-5; TCRdb's D gene call, TRBD2, goes unchecked for lack of DNA. Per germline, CDR1 MNHEY and CDR2 SVGAGI. CDR3 length: 16 residues. This CDR3 reads CASRKASGGRGGSQYF.

Frequency places this clonotype as medium-sized. The chain couples TRBV15 to TRBJ1-1; TCRdb names TRBD1, which stays unverified in the absence of DNA. Germline lookup yields CDR1 LNHNV and CDR2 YYDKDF (reference sequence). CDR3 length: 15 residues. This CDR3 is CATSRGTGVGTEAFF.

The gene calls are TRBV6-2 or TRBV6-3 and TRBJ1-2. Per the germline V gene, CDR1 is MNHEY and CDR2 is SVGEGT. This CDR3 has 13 amino acids. CDR3 in amino acids: CASSYSDNYGYTF.

This clonotype ranks as medium-sized in terms of frequency. The chain recombines TRBV5-6 with TRBJ2-7; as DNA is missing, the TRBD1 call by TCRdb cannot be tested. The CDR3 runs to 15 residues. CDR1 is SGHDT, CDR2 YYEEEE, per germline. CDR3 sequence: CASSFAGQGAVEQYF.

According to its frequency, this clonotype is medium-sized. The chain couples TRBV27 to TRBJ2-3; there is no DNA to check the TCRdb D call of TRBD2. Germline V gene data show CDR1 as MNHEY and CDR2 as SMNVEV (reference sequence). The CDR3 covers 17 residues. The CDR3 is CASSFGLIARAADTQYF.

The J gene is TRBJ1-1, the V gene TRBV6-5. The CDR3 covers 16 residues. The germline V gene encodes CDR1 MNHEY and CDR2 SVGAGI. The CDR3 is CASRTWGRTGHTEAFF.

This clonotype is called medium-sized based on its frequency. The chain is built from TRBV6-2 or TRBV6-3 and TRBJ2-7; no DNA is available, so the TRBD2 call from TCRdb remains unchecked. The CDR3 spans 14 residues. The germline CDR1 and CDR2 sequences are MNHEY and SVGEGT. Here the CDR3 reads CASTIGTSGYEQYF.

This chain uses TRBV5-5 with TRBJ1-1. CDR1 and CDR2 (germline): SGHKS, YYEKEE (reference sequence). CDR3 length: 14 residues. The CDR3 here is CASSLRTLDTEAFF.

The chain has TRBV7-2 and TRBJ2-3; TCRdb's D call of TRBD2 is untestable without DNA. CDR1 is SGHTA and CDR2 is FQGNSA in the germline V gene. The CDR3 spans 17 residues. The CDR3 region is CASSLESSGSGTDTQYF.

V gene TRBV20-1 combines with J gene TRBJ2-2; TCRdb names TRBD1, which stays unverified in the absence of DNA. This CDR3 has 14 amino acids. The V gene's germline CDR1 is DFQATT and CDR2 SNEGSKA (reference sequence). CDR3 protein: CSAYRGRGTGELFF.

According to its frequency, this clonotype is medium-sized. The chain combines TRBV11-2 with TRBJ1-1. CDR3 length: 15 amino acids. Germline V gives CDR1 SGHAT, CDR2 FQNNGV. This chain's CDR3 is CASSASHGLNTEAFF.

This clonotype is deemed medium-sized (0.01 to 0.1%) by its frequency. The CDR3 sequence: CASSQDSSTDTQYF. The genes are TRBV5-4 and TRBJ2-3; the D call from TCRdb, TRBD1, cannot be confirmed without DNA. The germline CDR1 and CDR2 sequences are SGHNT and YYREEE (reference sequence). This CDR3 region has 14 residues.

This clonotype is identified as medium-sized from frequency. The CDR3 reads CASSYSVFLRGSTGELFF. This chain connects TRBV6-2 or TRBV6-3 to TRBJ2-2; checking the TCRdb D call of TRBD1 is not possible without DNA. Germline V gene data show CDR1 as MNHEY and CDR2 as SVGEGT. The CDR3 has 18 residues.

This rearrangement joins TRBV20-1 to TRBJ2-3; as DNA is missing, the TRBD2 call by TCRdb cannot be tested. CDR1 and CDR2 from the germline V gene are DFQATT and SNEGSKA (reference sequence). The CDR3 runs to 15 residues. CDR3 sequence reads: CSARSLAGGADTQYF.

V gene TRBV7-2 combines with J gene TRBJ1-4; absent DNA, TCRdb's TRBD1 call cannot be checked. The CDR3 loop spans 21 amino acids. Germline V gene data show CDR1 as SGHTA and CDR2 as FQGNSA. CDR3 residues: CASSLVPLFPGQLATNEKLFF.

The CDR3: CSVEEWAGGEQFF. The chain recombines TRBV29-1 with TRBJ2-1; TCRdb reports TRBD1, a call that lacks DNA to check it against. The CDR3 is 13 amino acids. The germline CDR1 and CDR2 sequences are SQVTM and ANQGSEA.

This clonotype counts as medium-sized by frequency. V and J are TRBV6-1 and TRBJ2-1; the TCRdb call, TRBD2, lacks DNA for checking. Germline V lookup: CDR1 MNHNS, CDR2 SASEGT. The CDR3 consists of 16 residues. CDR3 region: CASSEGIASIIDEQFF.